What follows is one T cell receptor (beta chain) and its context. The antigen this receptor binds is unknown. No much larger clone is present one base from it, and per-base qualities are unavailable. Each collaborating institution followed its own protocols to collect whole blood in K2EDTA tubes. Collaborator samples were shipped for TCRbeta analysis as frozen whole blood, isolated PBMCs, or DNA extracted from either sample type. This sample was taken from a study of blood T cell repertoires in COVID-19 (dated by TCRdb to 2020 to 2021). For the wider study: The collaborator samples originated in the United States, Italy and Spain and spanned the acute and convalescent phases of COVID-19. HLA class I and class II types, where available, came from metadata supplied by the sample provider rather than from assay-based typing. A freely available public database, intended as a resource for researchers studying the immune response to SARS-CoV-2, is where the repertoires were released. The prospective study material was composed of cDNA or gDNA derived from T cells, B-cell-depleted T cells, or PBMCs. Samples came from the ongoing ImmuneRACE study (first 160 participants) plus 1,254 subjects from 6 global collaborators. Sample metadata almost always included a de-identified subject ID, COVID-19 status, age in years and sex. Deeply sampled blood TCRbeta repertoires from subjects exposed to, actively infected with, or recovered from COVID-19 were included in the dataset. The paper as a whole reports these results and caveats: Clinical and demographic metadata were provided uncurated, with the amount varying by source and participant.

The immunoSEQ Assay, a bias-controlled multiplex PCR, was used to amplify TCRbeta CDR3 regions from genomic DNA. Per the source publication's procedure: Within the assay, amplification of reference gene primers was used to estimate how many nucleated cells each sample contained. To quantify the absolute abundance of each unique TCRbeta CDR3 rearrangement, sequence reads were collapsed and filtered. For each sample, productive Simpson clonality was calculated as the square root of Simpson's diversity index across productive rearrangements. The immuneACCESS repertoire file appears here via TCRdb, limited to in-frame rearrangements. These files lack a portion of the clones; in checked studies, under half of the deficit traces to unresolved V genes, and the cause of the others is not known. V, J and clone size are those of that table, while D and trimming were read from the DNA. For this sample the table gives around 56,000 clones, of which almost 80% were detected only once. The ten largest clonotypes hold about 3.5% of the sample.

Sequencing was performed on peripheral blood. The origin of this receptor is a man aged 55 to 70 with acute or convalescent COVID-19.

The base sequence is TGTGCCAGCGGACAGGGGGTTAACTATGGCTACACCTTC. It translates to CASGQGVNYGYTF. This receptor chain uses TRBV14 and TRBJ1-2; TRBD1 agrees with 10 junctional bases. The germline V gene gives CDR1 as SGHDN and CDR2 as FVKESK. Ends trimmed: V by 8 bases, J by 1 base; bases unmatched to a gene: 1. Inclusive of the bounding cysteine and phenylalanine, the CDR3 is 13 residues long. Left in the record is the CDR3 DNA by itself, 39 bases read in frame from the first base.